These T cell receptor beta chains were read from a single sample in a study of radiotherapy plus CTLA-4 blockade in lung cancer. Generated by immunoSEQ multiplex PCR, the TCRdb table keeps only in-frame clones and is missing some. This table has fewer than 100,000 clones, roughly four fifths appearing once. The sequencing used peripheral blood, collected from a patient treated with radiotherapy plus ipilimumab. These receptors were taken from a human donor with non-small cell lung cancer who had stable disease on radiotherapy plus ipilimumab. CDR3s include the opening cysteine and the closing phenylalanine or tryptophan. D genes are given only for firm matches.

>TRBD1|TRBV6-5|13|TRBJ2-5
CASRDRVQETQYF
>NA|TRBV11-3|14|TRBJ2-1
CASSLDTLRNEQFF
>NA|TRBV20-1|10|TRBJ2-3
CSARIGTQYF
>TRBD2|TRBV7-9|16|TRBJ2-1
CASSRRSGGSYNEQFF
>NA|TRBV7-2|13|TRBJ2-7
CASSLGRSYEQYF
>NA|TRBV10-2|13|TRBJ2-3
CASRFSSTDTQYF
>TRBD1|TRBV7-8|16|TRBJ2-7
CASSSVTGGLGYEQYF
>TRBD1|TRBV19|15|TRBJ1-1
CASSMGTGWNTEAFF
>TRBD1|TRBV28|16|TRBJ1-5
CASSQRRTGNNQPQHF
>NA|TRBV5-5|13|TRBJ1-1
CASSLELNTEAFF
>TRBD2|TRBV7-8|18|TRBJ2-7
CASSSSLAGGSSSYEQYF
>NA|TRBV29-1|14|TRBJ1-2
CSVEGGGKSYGYTF
>NA|TRBV5-4|15|TRBJ1-1
CASSLITTGNTEAFF
>NA|TRBV29-1|11|TRBJ2-3
CTLGSTDTQYF
>NA|TRBV5-4|14|TRBJ1-1
CASSFGAGITEAFF
>TRBD2|TRBV7-8|16|TRBJ2-3
CASSFRLAGETDTQYF
>NA|TRBV9|15|TRBJ2-7
CASSVVGVRSYEQYF
>NA|TRBV11-2|17|TRBJ1-2
CASSLLGKALKDYGYTF